One and the same sample provided the 10 T cell receptor beta chains below, sequenced in a study of CD8+CD57+ T cells in acquired aplastic anemia. It was genomic DNA that served as the template for profiling TCR beta VDJ and CDR3. TCRdb reanalysed the reads using MiXCR and keeps one entry per CDR3 protein. The sample consists of 250,000 to 350,000 distinct CDR3 sequences, 45% to 65% of them appearing once. The sequenced patients had an expansion of CD8+CD57+ cells seen by flow cytometry. Sample: sorted CD4+, CD8+, or CD8+CD57+ T cells (not recorded which) from PBMCs. The receptors shown here come from a human donor with aplastic anemia.

This clonotype is a singleton in its sample. V and J are TRBV24-1 and TRBJ2-3; D is undetermined. CDR3 size: 15 residues. Germline CDR1 and CDR2: KGHDR and SFDVKD. V lost 3 bases to trimming and J lost 6 bases, with 15 bases between them. The CDR3 DNA is TGTGCCACCAGTGATCGGCACTCGCTAGGTGATACGCAGTATTTT. It codes for CATSDRHSLGDTQYF.

This clonotype turned up a few times. The V call is TRBV5-1, the J call TRBJ1-6; 12 bases map to TRBD1. Per germline, CDR1 SGHRS and CDR2 YFSETQ. The CDR3 is 16 amino acids. V shed 2 bases, J shed 10 bases, and the junction held 7 bases outside the gene matches. The CDR3 reads CASSLEGQGAESPLHF. The CDR3 DNA reads TGCGCCAGCAGCTTAGAGGGACAGGGGGCTGAATCACCCCTCCACTTT.

This clonotype has at least ten counts. CDR3 loop: CASSSGQTSTNEKLFF. The DNA of the CDR3 is TGTGCCAGCAGCTCCGGACAGACCTCAACTAATGAAAAACTGTTTTTT. This rearrangement joins TRBV7-9 to TRBJ1-4; a weak D match, TRBD1 (6 bases). Germline V gene sequence: CDR1 SEHNR, CDR2 FQNEAQ (reference sequence). The CDR3 totals 16 residues. V was trimmed by 4 bases and J by 0 bases, leaving 12 bases between them.

V gene TRBV5-6 combines with J gene TRBJ2-7; maybe TRBD2 (5 bases). Germline V gene data show CDR1 as SGHDT and CDR2 as YYEEEE. CDR3 size: 16 residues. Trimming shortened V by 4 bases and J by 6 bases, and 23 bases separated the two germline ends. The CDR3 DNA reads TGTGCCAGCAGCGTCTGGATGGGCCTTAATCGGGGCGAGCAGTACTTC. It specifies CASSVWMGLNRGEQYF.

The rearrangement uses TRBV7-2 and TRBJ1-6; TRBD1 matches 12 bases. The CDR3 sequence is 15 residues long. Germline lookup yields CDR1 SGHTA and CDR2 FQGNSA. The junction had 10 bases not matched to a gene; V was cut back by 7 bases and J by 12 bases. CDR3 sequence: CASTLRGQGAIPLHF. The CDR3 DNA reads as TGTGCCAGCACCCTCCGGGGACAGGGGGCCATACCCCTCCACTTT.

V and J are TRBV2 and TRBJ2-5; D is possibly TRBD1 or TRBD2 (5 bases each). The CDR3 spans 13 residues. V shed 8 bases and J shed 0 bases, with 10 bases lying between them. CDR1 is SNHLY, CDR2 FYNNEI, per germline. CDR3 in DNA: TGTGCCAGCCTGGGACGCAACCAAGAGACCCAGTACTTC. Protein product: CASLGRNQETQYF.

V and J are TRBV12-3 or TRBV12-4 and TRBJ2-7; TRBD1 might be the D (5 bases). The CDR3 covers 14 residues. Trimming removed 4 bases at V and 2 bases at J, with 12 bases between. The CDR3 DNA follows: TGTGCCAGCAGTTGGGCAGGGAATGCCTACGAGCAGTACTTC. Protein: CASSWAGNAYEQYF.

This clonotype was found many times. V usage is TRBV20-1 and J usage is TRBJ1-3, with a weak D call TRBD1 (5 bases). CDR3 length: 16 amino acids. Trimming pared 0 bases from V and 0 bases from J, leaving 12 bases between. From germline, CDR1 is DFQATT and CDR2 SNEGSKA (reference sequence). CDR3 sequence: CSARDSVGGSGNTIYF. In DNA, the CDR3 is TGCAGTGCTAGAGACAGTGTGGGGGGCTCTGGAAACACCATATATTTT.

This clonotype was recorded many times. The V and J genes are TRBV27 and TRBJ1-2, with 7 bases lining up with TRBD1. The germline gives CDR1 MNHEY, CDR2 SMNVEV (reference sequence). The trim removed 6 bases at V and 6 bases at J, leaving 7 bases unmatched. The CDR3 contains 13 residues. The CDR3 nucleotides are TGTGCCAGCAGGGGGACAGCCATCAATGGCTACACCTTC. Encoded protein: CASRGTAINGYTF.

DNA for the CDR3: TGCAGCGTACCGGGACCTCTTGGGGAAAAACTGTTTTTT. Its protein product is CSVPGPLGEKLFF. The chain is built from TRBV29-1 and TRBJ1-4, with D tentatively TRBD1 (5 bases). The CDR3 sequence is 13 residues long. V lost 6 bases to trimming and J lost 8 bases, with 16 bases between them. The germline V gene encodes CDR1 SQVTM and CDR2 ANQGSEA.